The 4 T cell receptor beta chains presented below share a single source sample, sequenced in a study of blood T cell repertoires in COVID-19. Repertoires were generated with immunoSEQ multiplex PCR, while TCRdb's copy carries only in-frame clones and drops some. The sample includes 250,000 to 300,000 clones, less than 90% of them seen just once. What was sequenced was peripheral blood. These receptors were obtained from a woman between 65 and 79 years old with COVID-19, enrolled during active disease.

The rearrangement links TRBV11-2 to TRBJ2-2; D is unclear. CDR1 and CDR2 from the germline V gene are SGHAT and FQNNGV. CDR3 length: 14 amino acids. Trimming removed 5 bases from V and 5 bases from J, with 12 bases in between. CDR3 residues: CASSPASVTGELFF. The CDR3 DNA follows: TGTGCCAGCAGCCCGGCCAGCGTGACCGGGGAGCTGTTTTTT.

This clone was detected a few times. This chain uses TRBV5-1 with TRBJ1-6, with D perhaps matching TRBD1 (5 bases). Germline loops: CDR1 SGHRS, CDR2 YFSETQ. Trimming took 4 bases from V and 7 from J, leaving 21 bases between them. The CDR3 runs to 17 residues. This CDR3 reads CASSPQGRGANNSPLHF. DNA of the CDR3: TGCGCCAGCAGCCCGCAAGGGAGGGGCGCTAACAATTCACCCCTCCACTTT.

The genes are TRBV5-1 and TRBJ1-2; 7 bases are a match to TRBD1. Germline V gives CDR1 SGHRS, CDR2 YFSETQ. V lost 3 bases and J lost 2; bases outside the gene matches: 7. This CDR3 region has 15 residues. DNA for the CDR3: TGCGCCAGCAGCTGGACCGGGACAGAGAACTATGGCTACACCTTC. This gives the protein CASSWTGTENYGYTF.

The chain uses TRBV10-2 and TRBJ2-1; 9 bases agree with TRBD1. In germline, CDR1 is WSHSY, CDR2 SAAADI. This CDR3 has 14 amino acids. With V trimmed by 6 bases and J by 9 bases, 9 bases remained unmatched. CDR3 nucleotides: TGCGCCAGCAGGGGGACAGGGTCACAATTTGAGCAGTTCTTC. Its protein is CASRGTGSQFEQFF.